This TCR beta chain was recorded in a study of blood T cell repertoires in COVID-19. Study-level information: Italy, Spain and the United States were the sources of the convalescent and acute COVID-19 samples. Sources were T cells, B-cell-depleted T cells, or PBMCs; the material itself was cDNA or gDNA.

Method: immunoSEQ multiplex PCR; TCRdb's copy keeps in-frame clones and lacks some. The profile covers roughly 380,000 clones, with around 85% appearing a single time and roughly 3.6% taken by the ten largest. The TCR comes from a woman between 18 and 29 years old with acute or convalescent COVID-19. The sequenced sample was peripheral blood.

DNA of the CDR3: TGTGCCAGTAGTATGAGGGACAGCTCCTACGAGCAGTACTTC. Translation: CASSMRDSSYEQYF. This rearrangement joins TRBV19 to TRBJ2-7; 7 bases align to TRBD1. CDR1 and CDR2 from the germline V gene are LNHDA and SQIVND (reference sequence). The CDR3 loop spans 14 amino acids. Trimming took 3 bases from V and 0 from J; bases not matched to a gene: 2.